A selection of T cell receptor beta chains follows, all from one sample in a study of blood T cell repertoires in COVID-19. The assay was immunoSEQ multiplex PCR, and TCRdb's table has in-frame clones only and misses some. Found here are approximately 100,000 clones, roughly four fifths of them singletons; the top ten hold about 10%. The sequenced material came from peripheral blood. The receptors shown here come from a man between 70 and 80 years old with acute or convalescent COVID-19. Each CDR3 is given without its conserved first and last residue. The D gene is left open where the match is weak.

>NA|TRBJ1-1|TRBV7-2
ASSPRRLNTEAF
>NA|TRBJ1-5|TRBV6-1
ASSENRDQPQH
>TRBD1|TRBJ1-1|TRBV18
ASSPRQGDTEAF
>TRBD1|TRBJ1-6|TRBV12-3/TRBV12-4
ASRTGGNSPLH
>NA|TRBJ1-1|TRBV5-5
ASSLFLATEAF
>NA|TRBJ2-5|TRBV7-9
ASTGSEETQY
>TRBD2|TRBJ2-2|TRBV9
ASSKPTSGDANTGELF
>TRBD1|TRBJ2-7|TRBV29-1
STRTGQGGYEQY
>NA|TRBJ1-5|TRBV27
ASSFGQYSNQPQH
>NA|TRBJ1-5|TRBV6-1
ASSEGGSYSNQPQH
>NA|TRBJ1-2|TRBV28
ASSSPGVGRANYGYT
>NA|TRBJ2-7|TRBV7-8
ASSSGSHGGQY
>TRBD1|TRBJ1-6|TRBV27
ASRVDRGRNNSPLH
>TRBD2|TRBJ2-1|TRBV9
ASTSGSYGNEQF
>TRBD1|TRBJ2-6|TRBV9
ASSVAGTGHSGANVLT
>NA|TRBJ1-1|TRBV12-3/TRBV12-4
ASSRKGDTEAF
>TRBD2|TRBJ2-6|TRBV11-2
ASSFAGAGANVLT
>NA|TRBJ1-2|TRBV24-1
ATSYQGYGYT
>NA|TRBJ2-7|TRBV21-1
ASNPRDRGPRQVSYEQY
>NA|TRBJ2-3|TRBV6-4
ASSQRPGTDTQY
>TRBD1|TRBJ1-5|TRBV15
ATRRNPGTGSNQPQH
>NA|TRBJ2-1|TRBV5-1
ASSFPTRSSEQF
>TRBD2|TRBJ2-1|TRBV20-1
SASPNLAGWGF
>TRBD2|TRBJ2-5|TRBV7-9
ASSLQRGGFQETQY
>TRBD1|TRBJ1-5|TRBV6-2/TRBV6-3
ASSPDRVDQPQH
>TRBD1|TRBJ1-2|TRBV19
ASRRTGGANYGYT
>NA|TRBJ2-2|TRBV6-5
ASRFGGDTGELF